The clone carrying this T cell receptor beta chain has only one observation. The data were taken from a study of shared clonotypes between healthy human individuals. The overall study: Per donor, three plates held CD4 naive cells, three held CD4 memory, two held CD8 naive and one held CD8 memory.

CDR3 length: 18 residues. CDR1 SGHTA and CDR2 FQGNSA come from the germline V gene. V was pared by 1 base and J by 1 base, with 12 bases of the junction left unmatched. In the sorted-subset replicate PCRs, about 200 ng DNA, around 30,000 T cell genomes, was used. Profiled with immunoSEQ multiplex PCR; TCRdb holds only in-frame clones, not every one. This table holds over 1.4 million clones, around 95% found once. This sequence originates from a young man in good health. The rearrangement uses TRBV7-2 and TRBJ2-7; 8 bases are shared with TRBD1. The sample comprised naive CD4+ T cells sorted from blood. The subset denotes: CD45RA+ positively selected. CDR3 protein: CASSLDARAGGFSYEQYF. The DNA of the CDR3 is TGTGCCAGCAGCTTAGACGCTAGGGCAGGGGGCTTTTCCTACGAGCAGTACTTC.